These 5 T cell receptor beta chains were sequenced from one sample in a study of cytomegalovirus exposure and HLA in healthy donors. 60 Vbeta and 13 Jbeta primers were used in PCR. The data were produced by immunoSEQ multiplex PCR, yet TCRdb's version contains in-frame clones alone and is incomplete. The sample has roughly 250,000 clones; around 66% are singletons. The sample consisted of PBMCs. Source of these receptors: a female donor in good health and CMV-seronegative.

This clone was observed a few times. The chain couples TRBV2 to TRBJ1-2; 8 nucleotides match TRBD1. Looked up from germline, CDR1 is SNHLY and CDR2 is FYNNEI. Unmatched junction bases numbered 8, after V lost 3 bases and J lost 8 bases. The CDR3 covers 14 residues. CDR3 DNA: TGTGCCAGCAGTGAGCAGGGGGCGGGACGAGGCTACACCTTC. Its protein is CASSEQGAGRGYTF.

This chain joins TRBV10-3 and TRBJ1-3; D remains unclear. Trimming shortened V by 6 bases and J by 2 bases, and 17 bases separated the two germline ends. This CDR3 has 16 amino acids. CDR1 and CDR2 from the germline V gene are ENHRY and SYGVKD. CDR3 protein: CAIRRSQENPGNTIYF. In nucleotides, the CDR3 is TGTGCCATCAGGCGTTCTCAAGAAAACCCTGGAAACACCATATATTTT.

The CDR3 here is CATNLMVGRDTGELFF. The CDR3 nucleotides are TGTGCCACCAACCTCATGGTGGGCAGGGACACCGGGGAGCTGTTTTTT. The chain joins TRBV2 to TRBJ2-2; D is perhaps TRBD1 (5 bases). In germline, CDR1 is SNHLY, CDR2 FYNNEI. The CDR3 loop spans 16 amino acids. V lost 10 bases, J lost 3 bases, and 21 bases lay in between.

Only a few counts were recorded for this clone. The chain's CDR3 is CASSFMANTEAFF. The CDR3 region has the DNA TGTGCCAGCAGTTTTATGGCGAACACTGAAGCTTTCTTT. The chain has TRBV27 and TRBJ1-1; D unclear. The V end lost 3 bases, the J end lost 1 base, and 6 bases lay between the germline ends. The V gene's germline CDR1 is MNHEY and CDR2 SMNVEV (reference sequence). The CDR3 is 13 amino acids.

V usage is TRBV19 and J usage is TRBJ2-7, with 7 bases fitting TRBD1. The CDR3 runs 16 residues. Per the germline V gene, CDR1 is LNHDA and CDR2 is SQIVND (reference sequence). The V gene end was trimmed by 1 base and the J gene end by 3 bases; junction bases not matched to a gene: 9. The CDR3 DNA reads TGTGCCAGTAGTATAGGACAGGGAACCCGGGTCTACGAGCAGTACTTC. Translated, it gives CASSIGQGTRVYEQYF. Complete variable domain (other parts from reference TRBV19 and TRBJ2-7): DGGITQSPKYLFRKEGQNVTLSCEQNLNHDAMYWYRQDPGQGLRLIYYSQIVNDFQKGDIAEGYSVSREKKESFPLTVTSAQKNPTAFYLCASSIGQGTRVYEQYFGPGTRLTVT.